This TCR beta chain was documented in a study of radiotherapy plus CTLA-4 blockade in lung cancer. Sequencing used immunoSEQ multiplex PCR; TCRdb keeps in-frame clones, though not all of them. Among approximately 94,000 clones listed, about four fifths were seen once. The CDR3 runs 15 residues. V shed 5 bases and J 9 bases; nucleotides not matched to a gene: 12. Germline CDR1 and CDR2: SGHAT and FQNNGV. This material consisted of peripheral blood, taken from a patient treated with radiotherapy plus ipilimumab. The sequence derives from a human donor with non-small cell lung cancer that progressed on radiotherapy plus ipilimumab. The J gene is TRBJ2-1, the V gene TRBV11-2; 8 bases map to TRBD2. CDR3 sequence (DNA): TGTGCCAGCAGCCTAATTCACGGACGGGGGGGTGAGCAGTTCTTC. It translates to CASSLIHGRGGEQFF.